Each of the 25 T cell receptor beta chains below was sequenced from the same sample in a study of glioma-infiltrating T cells. Using RNA template, CDR3s of TCR alpha and beta were amplified with iRepertoire arm-PCR. Each CDR3 protein gets one entry after TCRdb re-called the multiplex PCR reads with MiXCR. The table shows around 99,000 distinct CDR3 sequences, with around 25% occurring only once. The sequenced material came from glioma tissue, nonneoplastic brain tissue, or PBMCs (not recorded which). These receptors came from a human donor with low-grade glioma or glioblastoma, undergoing nonglioma brain surgery, or in good health (not recorded which).

This clonotype was seen repeatedly, ten times or more. The rearrangement links TRBV20-1 to TRBJ1-1; D might be TRBD1 (5 bases). Per germline, CDR1 DFQATT and CDR2 SNEGSKA (reference sequence). The CDR3 totals 17 residues. Trimming left V 3 bases short and J 0 bases short, with 20 bases between. CDR3 residues: CSASRYRSGMMNTEAFF. The CDR3 coding sequence is TGCAGTGCTAGTCGGTACAGGTCGGGAATGATGAACACTGAAGCTTTCTTT.

This clonotype was counted many times. The CDR3 here is CASGSGSTDTQYF. DNA of the CDR3: TGTGCCAGCGGTAGTGGGTCCACAGATACGCAGTATTTT. V gene TRBV11-3 combines with J gene TRBJ2-3, with unresolved D. Germline V gene lookup returns CDR1 SGHNT and CDR2 YENEEA. The V gene lost 8 bases and the J gene lost 2 bases, with 11 bases spanning the gap. The length of the CDR3 is 13 residues.

Ten or more counts support this clonotype. CDR3 coding DNA: TGTGCCAGCAGCTTAGATAGACAGTCCTACGAGCAGTACTTC. Translated, it gives CASSLDRQSYEQYF. The V call is TRBV7-8, the J call TRBJ2-7; D is perhaps TRBD1 (5 bases). The V gene lost 1 base and the J gene lost 1 base, with 8 bases spanning the gap. This CDR3 is 14 amino acids long. In germline, CDR1 is SGHVS, CDR2 FQNEAQ.

This clonotype was seen at least ten times. This chain links TRBV7-6 with TRBJ2-7, with no clear D. The CDR3 is made up of 14 amino acids. V was cut by 4 bases and J by 1 base, with 11 bases left in between. Germline CDR1 reads SGHVS; CDR2 reads FNYEAQ. CDR3 DNA sequence: TGTGCCAGCAGCTCACAAGGCTCATCCTACGAGCAGTACTTC. As protein: CASSSQGSSYEQYF.

Notes on this clonotype: It may be a read error: a sequence one base away is much more abundant. The genes are TRBV10-3 and TRBJ1-5; the D is unclear. This CDR3 is built from 14 residues. Germline loops: CDR1 ENHRY, CDR2 SYGVKD. The CDR3 loop reads CAVSVAGTNQPQHF. In DNA, the CDR3 is TGTGCCGTCAGTGTAGCAGGTACCAATCAGCCCCAGCATTTT.

This clonotype was seen repeatedly, ten times or more. V and J are TRBV6-2 or TRBV6-3 and TRBJ2-6; tentatively, D is TRBD2 (6 bases). The CDR3 sequence is 13 residues long. Trimming took 8 bases from V and 1 from J, leaving 6 bases between them. Per the germline V gene, CDR1 is MNHEY and CDR2 is SVGEGT. CDR3 DNA: TGTGCCAGCGGGAGGTCTGGGGCCAACGTCCTGACTTTC. This translates into CASGRSGANVLTF.

The chain joins TRBV20-1 to TRBJ2-1; 14 bases are a match to TRBD2. Looked up from germline, CDR1 is DFQATT and CDR2 is SNEGSKA (reference sequence). Trimming took 6 bases from V and 8 from J; bases not matched to a gene: 9. There are 15 residues in the CDR3. The CDR3 nucleotides are TGCAGTGCCGGCGCCGGGACTAGCGGGAGCCATGAGCAGTTCTTC. It translates to CSAGAGTSGSHEQFF.

Comments on this clonotype: This may arise from a read error, as a much more abundant clone is one base away. The V gene is TRBV29-1, the J gene TRBJ1-2; the D gene is possibly TRBD1 (5 bases). This CDR3 is built from 13 residues. Germline V gene sequence: CDR1 SQVTM, CDR2 ANQGSEA. The V and J ends lost 7 bases and 0 bases respectively, with 12 bases between them. CDR3 sequence reads: CSAGRGTNYGYTF. DNA of the CDR3: TGCAGCGCGGGGCGGGGAACTAACTATGGCTACACCTTC.

This clonotype was counted ten times or more. The CDR3 spells CASSQEGPQGTFYEQYF. As DNA, the CDR3 is TGCGCCAGCAGCCAAGAGGGGCCACAGGGGACCTTTTACGAGCAGTACTTC. This chain joins TRBV4-1 and TRBJ2-7; 7 positions match TRBD1. The germline V gene has CDR1 MGHRA and CDR2 YSYEKL. The CDR3 has 17 amino acids. V dropped 0 bases and J dropped 4; count of bases not matched to a gene: 12.

This clonotype was counted ten times or more. The genes are TRBV7-8 and TRBJ1-1, with D possibly matching TRBD1 (5 bases). The CDR3 runs 15 residues. V lost 3 bases and J lost 4, with 15 bases in between. From germline, CDR1 is SGHVS and CDR2 FQNEAQ. CDR3 residues: CASSFTDSPVTEAFF. CDR3 sequence (DNA): TGTGCCAGCAGCTTCACCGACAGTCCCGTCACTGAAGCTTTCTTT.

This clonotype was picked up many times. This chain uses TRBV7-6 with TRBJ2-5; D is uncertain. This CDR3 region has 12 residues. Germline V gene data show CDR1 as SGHVS and CDR2 as FNYEAQ. The germline V and J ends were trimmed by 5 bases and 4 bases, with 8 bases remaining between them. DNA for the CDR3: TGTGCCAGCAGCCCAGCAGGAGAGACCCAGTACTTC. This gives the protein CASSPAGETQYF.

In its sample, this clonotype was seen many times. The rearrangement joins TRBV5-1 to TRBJ1-1; 11 bases align to TRBD1. The CDR3 is 15 amino acids. CDR1 is SGHRS, CDR2 YFSETQ, per germline. With V trimmed by 4 bases and J by 6 bases, 8 bases remained unmatched. CDR3: CASSMGQGVVAEAFF. CDR3 nucleotide sequence: TGCGCCAGCAGCATGGGACAGGGGGTAGTCGCTGAAGCTTTCTTT.

This clonotype has at least ten counts. The chain employs TRBV10-1 and TRBJ2-3; D remains ambiguous. V lost 3 bases and J 0 bases, leaving 4 bases between the germline ends. CDR1 and CDR2 from the germline V gene are WNHNN and SYGVQD (reference sequence). The CDR3 length is 13 residues. CDR3 loop: CASSDPSTDTQYF. CDR3 in DNA: TGCGCCAGCAGTGATCCTAGCACAGATACGCAGTATTTT.

Remarks on this clonotype: Relative to the germline gene, one junction end is altered; a read error may explain this. The chain links TRBV6-5 to TRBJ2-7; perhaps TRBD1 as D (5 bases). The germline V gene encodes CDR1 MNHEY and CDR2 SVGAGI. The CDR3 covers 12 residues. The DNA of the CDR3 is TGTGCCATCAGTGGGGCGGTAGTTAAGCAGCACTTC. Translating it yields CAISGAVVKQHF.

This clonotype appeared many times. The gene calls are TRBV29-1 and TRBJ2-3, with D hard to call. V dropped 3 bases and J dropped 4 bases, with 8 bases sitting between them. Germline V lookup: CDR1 SQVTM, CDR2 ANQGSEA. The CDR3 length is 12 residues. DNA of the CDR3: TGCAGCGTTGACACACCGGCAGATACGCAGTATTTT. Protein sequence: CSVDTPADTQYF.

The V and J genes are TRBV29-1 and TRBJ2-1, with TRBD2 identical over 16 bases. The CDR3 extends over 14 amino acids. V shed 2 bases, J shed 10 bases, and the junction held 2 bases outside the gene matches. From germline, CDR1 is SQVTM and CDR2 ANQGSEA. In nucleotides, the CDR3 is TGCAGCGTTGAACCGGGACTAGCGGGAGGGGAGCAGTTCTTC. It codes for CSVEPGLAGGEQFF.

This clonotype was found many times. The chain employs TRBV7-9 and TRBJ1-1; D is ambiguous. Trimming pared 2 bases from V and 4 bases from J, leaving 14 bases between. Germline CDR1 SEHNR, CDR2 FQNEAQ (reference sequence). The CDR3 is made up of 15 amino acids. The CDR3 DNA reads TGTGCCAGCAGCTTATCCCCCGACGGCGGCACTGAAGCTTTCTTT. It translates to CASSLSPDGGTEAFF.

This clonotype has a single count. A much larger clone differs from this one at a single base, so this may be a read error. The rearrangement links TRBV19 to TRBJ2-7; D unresolved. Trimming pared 5 bases from V and 5 bases from J, leaving 10 bases between. Germline CDR1 reads LNHDA; CDR2 reads SQIVND (reference sequence). There are 12 residues in the CDR3. CDR3 bases: TGTGCCAGTAGTCCCGGAGCCAACGAGCAGTACTTC. Translating gives CASSPGANEQYF.

This clonotype was seen many times. The chain has TRBV27 and TRBJ2-3; TRBD2 might be the D (7 bases). V lost 7 bases, J lost 0 bases, and 11 bases lay in between. The CDR3 is 14 residues long. Germline V gene data show CDR1 as MNHEY and CDR2 as SMNVEV (reference sequence). As DNA, the CDR3 is TGTGCCAGCAAGGGGGGGGCCAGCACAGATACGCAGTATTTT. Amino acid sequence: CASKGGASTDTQYF.

Comment on this clonotype: The junction and the germline gene differ at one end; a read error may be behind it. The chain links TRBV7-8 to TRBJ2-5; D gene uncertain. The CDR3 loop spans 15 amino acids. Germline loops: CDR1 SGHVS, CDR2 FQNEAQ. CDR3 region: CDSSLAGRWQETQYF. The DNA of the CDR3 is TGTGACAGCAGCTTGGCCGGCAGGTGGCAGGAGACCCAGTACTTC.

This clonotype was observed a handful of times. The V gene is TRBV4-3, the J gene TRBJ2-7; D call uncertain. V shed 8 bases and J shed 5 bases, with 10 bases lying between them. From germline, CDR1 is LGHNA and CDR2 YSLEER. The CDR3 has 11 residues. The CDR3 DNA follows: TGCGCCAGCGGATATGCGGACGAGCAGTACTTC. Translated, it gives CASGYADEQYF.

This clonotype was counted many times. J is TRBJ1-5 and V is TRBV11-2, with D unresolved. Trimming removed 3 bases at V and 1 base at J, with 4 bases between. CDR1 and CDR2 from the germline V gene are SGHAT and FQNNGV. The CDR3 sequence is 13 residues long. Here the CDR3 DNA reads TGTGCCAGCAGCTTGCAGAGCAATCAGCCCCAGCATTTT. Translated: CASSLQSNQPQHF.

The V and J genes are TRBV10-3 and TRBJ2-7, with a tentative D call TRBD1 (5 bases). Germline V lookup: CDR1 ENHRY, CDR2 SYGVKD. V lost 4 bases to trimming and J lost 3 bases, with 10 bases between them. This CDR3 is built from 13 residues. The CDR3 loop is CAISGTTDYEQYF. The CDR3 coding sequence is TGTGCCATCAGTGGGACGACAGACTACGAGCAGTACTTC.

A note on this clonotype: Given a much more abundant clone one base away, this may be a read error. This chain connects TRBV7-3 to TRBJ2-3; D may be TRBD1 or TRBD2 (5 bases each). Germline V gene data show CDR1 as SGHTA and CDR2 as FQGTGA. The CDR3 runs to 15 residues. This CDR3 reads CASSLMGTQTDMQYF. CDR3 coding DNA: TGTGCCAGCAGCTTAATGGGGACGCAGACAGATATGCAGTATTTT.

This clonotype showed up many times. The chain employs TRBV6-2 or TRBV6-3 and TRBJ1-1; unclear D gene. The CDR3 has 13 amino acids. Germline CDR1 is MNHEY and CDR2 is SVGEGT. V was cut by 3 bases and J by 4 bases, with 9 bases left in between. CDR3 sequence (DNA): TGTGCCAGCAGTTATTTAATGAGCACTGAAGCTTTCTTT. It is translated as CASSYLMSTEAFF.